This T cell receptor (beta chain) was documented in a study of shared clonotypes between healthy human individuals. TCRdb's copy holds only in-frame clones and misses some; the assay was immunoSEQ multiplex PCR. The sample includes some 2,500,000 clones, less than 95% of them seen just once. Germline lookup yields CDR1 MNHNS and CDR2 SASEGT. The CDR3 length is 13 residues. The V and J ends lost 7 bases and 4 bases respectively, with 13 bases between them. The TCR was taken from a man between 18 and 35 years old in good health. Some clones in this sample may be carry-over from other donors' samples. Sequencing was carried out using naive CD4+ T cells from PBMCs. Subset reported: CD45RA+ positively selected. The chain links TRBV6-1 to TRBJ1-2; the D is unclear. For the CDR3, the DNA is TGTGCCAGCACCACCCGGGCGCCCTATGGCTACACCTTC. As protein: CASTTRAPYGYTF.